What follows are 22 T cell receptor beta chains derived from one specimen sequenced in a study of blood T cells in healthy people across ages. Primers used in a second PCR of about 7 to 12 cycles were a sample-barcoded 5' primer and a J-beta primer mix. MiXCR, run by TCRdb on the 5' RACE reads, gives a single entry per CDR3 protein. The table lists about 1,400,000 distinct CDR3 sequences, approximately 59% of them singletons. The sequenced sample consisted of blood. These TCRs come from a man aged 18 to 30 in good health.

The chain links TRBV4-2 to TRBJ1-2; no clear D gene. V was trimmed by 1 base and J by 1 base, leaving 10 bases between them. CDR1 and CDR2 (germline): LGHNA, YNFKEQ. This CDR3 contains 15 residues. The CDR3 region is CASSQVESGNYGYTF. The CDR3 DNA sequence: TGTGCCAGCAGCCAAGTAGAGAGCGGTAACTATGGCTACACCTTC.

The genes are TRBV27 and TRBJ1-2; tentatively, D is TRBD1 (6 bases). This CDR3 contains 14 residues. Germline V gene lookup returns CDR1 MNHEY and CDR2 SMNVEV (reference sequence). Trimming removed 6 bases at V and 5 bases at J, with 16 bases between. CDR3 residues: CASSIQGVPYGYTF. CDR3 sequence (DNA): TGTGCCAGCAGCATACAGGGAGTCCCTTATGGCTACACCTTC.

This chain joins TRBV28 and TRBJ2-4; no reliable D call. Near its end, the DNA agrees better with TRBJ2-7, so the J call may be wrong. The CDR3 runs to 11 residues. In germline, CDR1 is MDHEN, CDR2 SYDVKM. CDR3 protein: CASIASHEQYF. CDR3 in DNA: TGTGCCAGCATTGCGTCCCACGAGCAGTACTTC.

The chain joins TRBV7-2 to TRBJ2-1, with 11 bases aligning to TRBD2. Judging by the DNA end, TRBJ2-7 fits better; the J call may be wrong. The CDR3 has 16 residues. The germline V gene encodes CDR1 SGHTA and CDR2 FQGNSA. The CDR3 DNA follows: TGTGCCAGCAGCTCGGGACTAGCGGTCTCCTACAATGAGCAGTACTTC. It encodes CASSSGLAVSYNEQYF.

This sequence joins TRBV7-2 and TRBJ2-1; 10 nucleotides match TRBD2. The assigned J gene may be wrong: the sequence end matches TRBJ2-7 better. CDR1 SGHTA and CDR2 FQGNSA come from the germline V gene. The CDR3 length is 15 residues. The chain's CDR3 is CASSSGTSAYNEQYF. The CDR3 DNA is TGTGCCAGCAGTTCCGGGACTAGCGCCTACAATGAGCAGTACTTC.

The chain carries TRBV28 and TRBJ1-5; 8 positions match TRBD1. The CDR3 covers 15 residues. Germline assignment: CDR1 MDHEN and CDR2 SYDVKM. V lost 6 bases to trimming and J lost 3 bases; unmatched junction nucleotides: 7. CDR3 amino acids: CASSYPRGHNQPQHF. The DNA of the CDR3 is TGTGCCAGCAGCTACCCCAGGGGGCACAATCAGCCCCAGCATTTT.

The gene calls are TRBV6-5 and TRBJ2-3; TRBD2 is a possible D gene (6 bases). The CDR3 spans 15 residues. CDR1 and CDR2 (germline): MNHEY, SVGAGI. V dropped 2 bases and J dropped 0 bases, with 9 bases sitting between them. CDR3 sequence (DNA): TGTGCCAGCAGTTACGTAGCGGCGAGCACAGATACGCAGTATTTT. It codes for CASSYVAASTDTQYF.

This clonotype showed up many times. This chain joins TRBV6-5 and TRBJ1-2; 8 nucleotides line up with TRBD1. Losses at the gene ends were 6 bases for V and 2 bases for J; bases not matched to a gene: 2. The CDR3 is 13 residues long. Germline assignment: CDR1 MNHEY and CDR2 SVGAGI. The CDR3: CASSRDRNYGYTF. The CDR3 DNA reads TGTGCCAGCAGCCGGGACAGGAACTATGGCTACACCTTC.

This clonotype was picked up a small number of times. The CDR3 reads CASSPPQGITEAFF. In DNA form, the CDR3 reads TGTGCCAGCAGCCCGCCCCAGGGGATCACTGAAGCTTTCTTT. V usage is TRBV3-1 and J usage is TRBJ1-1, with D possibly matching TRBD1 (6 bases). Germline-derived CDR1 and CDR2 are LGHDT and YNNKEL (reference sequence). The V gene lost 4 bases and the J gene lost 4 bases, with 13 bases spanning the gap. The CDR3 is 14 residues long.

CDR3 loop: CASSFGQGWGTEAFF. The CDR3 region has the DNA TGTGCCAGCAGCTTTGGACAGGGTTGGGGCACTGAAGCTTTCTTT. This chain connects TRBV3-1 to TRBJ1-1; 8 bases fit TRBD1. V lost 5 bases to trimming and J lost 4 bases; unmatched junction nucleotides: 9. The CDR3 sequence is 15 residues long. The germline CDR1 and CDR2 sequences are LGHDT and YNNKEL (reference sequence).

The chain has TRBV6-5 and TRBJ2-3; D might be TRBD2 (6 bases). The CDR3 has 15 residues. Germline V lookup: CDR1 MNHEY, CDR2 SVGAGI. V was cut by 5 bases and J by 5 bases, with 17 bases left in between. As DNA, the CDR3 is TGTGCCAGCAGTCCCGGAGGGGATGGAGGAGATACGCAGTATTTT. This encodes CASSPGGDGGDTQYF.

The chain employs TRBV20-1 and TRBJ1-1; TRBD1 is a possible D gene (5 bases). The CDR3 extends over 14 amino acids. V was cut by 1 base and J by 3 bases, with 12 bases left in between. Germline CDR1 DFQATT, CDR2 SNEGSKA (reference sequence). DNA for the CDR3: TGCAGTGCTAGAGCGGGGGAAATGTACACTGAAGCTTTCTTT. Protein product: CSARAGEMYTEAFF.

V and J are TRBV4-1 and TRBJ2-2, with a tentative D call TRBD1 (6 bases). The V gene lost 4 bases and the J gene lost 1 base, with 13 bases spanning the gap. This CDR3 spans 16 amino acids. Germline CDR1 MGHRA, CDR2 YSYEKL. CDR3 sequence (DNA): TGCGCCAGCAGCCTCCGGACAGAAATGAACACCGGGGAGCTGTTTTTT. It yields the protein CASSLRTEMNTGELFF.

The chain uses TRBV6-5 and TRBJ2-7, with D possibly being TRBD2 (6 bases). Trimming removed 5 bases at V and 3 bases at J, with 14 bases between. The CDR3 is made up of 14 amino acids. The germline V gene has CDR1 MNHEY and CDR2 SVGAGI. Written as DNA, the CDR3 is TGTGCCAGCAGTCGGACACGGACTAACTACGAGCAGTACTTC. This translates into CASSRTRTNYEQYF.

The chain joins TRBV30 to TRBJ2-2; no reliable D call. V was shortened by 2 bases and J by 7 bases, with 8 bases between the two germline ends. Germline V gene lookup returns CDR1 GTSNPN and CDR2 SVGIG (reference sequence). The CDR3 is 12 residues long. CDR3 nucleotides: TGTGCCTGGAGTAGAATGAACGGGGAGCTGTTTTTT. Translated: CAWSRMNGELFF.

This clonotype has more than one count but fewer than ten. This sequence joins TRBV25-1 and TRBJ2-5, with D tentatively TRBD2 (6 bases). The V and J ends lost 1 base and 2 bases respectively, with 17 bases between them. This CDR3 has 17 amino acids. Germline V gives CDR1 MGHDK, CDR2 SYGVNS. The DNA of the CDR3 is TGTGCCAGCAGTGAATCTTCTCGGCGGGACGATCAAGAGACCCAGTACTTC. Amino acid sequence: CASSESSRRDDQETQYF.

The J gene is TRBJ2-7, the V gene TRBV15, with 10 nucleotides matching TRBD2. CDR1 and CDR2 (germline): LNHNV, YYDKDF (reference sequence). The junction had 6 bases not matched to a gene; V was cut back by 4 bases and J by 3 bases. The CDR3 consists of 15 residues. CDR3 amino acids: CATSIGLAEDYEQYF. CDR3 nucleotides: TGTGCCACCAGCATCGGACTAGCGGAGGACTACGAGCAGTACTTC. Complete variable domain (other parts from reference TRBV15 and TRBJ2-7): DAMVIQNPRYQVTQFGKPVTLSCSQTLNHNVMYWYQQKSSQAPKLLFHYYDKDFNNEADTPDNFQSRRPNTSFCFLDIRSPGLGDTAMYLCATSIGLAEDYEQYFGPGTRLTVT.

Points on this clonotype: Being one base from a much bigger clone, this may be a read error. The chain combines TRBV20-1 with TRBJ2-1; TRBD2 aligns across 14 bases. The DNA end is more similar to TRBJ2-7, so the J call may be wrong. This CDR3 region has 19 residues. Germline CDR1 reads DFQATT; CDR2 reads SNEGSKA (reference sequence). The CDR3 sequence: CSAHTGTSGRSSSYNEQYF. CDR3 coding DNA: TGCAGTGCCCATACCGGGACTAGCGGGAGATCGAGCTCCTACAATGAGCAGTACTTC.

This clonotype has only a few counts. This chain links TRBV4-2 with TRBJ2-5; the match to TRBD2 covers 7 bases. Germline loops: CDR1 LGHNA, CDR2 YNFKEQ. Losses at the gene ends were 4 bases for V and 3 bases for J; bases not matched to a gene: 5. There are 14 residues in the CDR3. CDR3 protein: CASSPWTREETQYF. CDR3 nucleotide sequence: TGTGCCAGCAGCCCTTGGACTAGGGAAGAGACCCAGTACTTC.

The V and J genes are TRBV15 and TRBJ1-6; 7 bases fit TRBD1. CDR1 LNHNV and CDR2 YYDKDF come from the germline V gene (reference sequence). This CDR3 region has 17 residues. With 3 bases clipped from V and 7 bases from J, the junction kept 12 bases outside the gene matches. The CDR3 nucleotides read TGTGCCACCAGCAGGTTGCCCCCGGGACAGAAGAATTCACCCCTCCACTTT. Protein product: CATSRLPPGQKNSPLHF.

This clonotype was observed once. The chain uses TRBV7-2 and TRBJ2-5, with D hard to call. The last part of the DNA fits TRBJ2-7 better; the J call may be wrong. The CDR3 sequence is 11 residues long. Germline V gene sequence: CDR1 SGHTA, CDR2 FQGNSA. The CDR3 is CASMARYEQYF. In nucleotides, the CDR3 is TGTGCCAGCATGGCGAGGTACGAGCAGTACTTC.

V usage is TRBV5-1 and J usage is TRBJ2-1; 10 bases are a match to TRBD2. The CDR3 consists of 14 residues. CDR1 and CDR2 (germline): SGHRS, YFSETQ. Trimming removed 4 bases from V and 6 bases from J; junction bases left unmatched: 4. In DNA form, the CDR3 reads TGCGCCAGCAGCACCACTAGCGGGACCAATGAGCAGTTCTTC. This translates into CASSTTSGTNEQFF.